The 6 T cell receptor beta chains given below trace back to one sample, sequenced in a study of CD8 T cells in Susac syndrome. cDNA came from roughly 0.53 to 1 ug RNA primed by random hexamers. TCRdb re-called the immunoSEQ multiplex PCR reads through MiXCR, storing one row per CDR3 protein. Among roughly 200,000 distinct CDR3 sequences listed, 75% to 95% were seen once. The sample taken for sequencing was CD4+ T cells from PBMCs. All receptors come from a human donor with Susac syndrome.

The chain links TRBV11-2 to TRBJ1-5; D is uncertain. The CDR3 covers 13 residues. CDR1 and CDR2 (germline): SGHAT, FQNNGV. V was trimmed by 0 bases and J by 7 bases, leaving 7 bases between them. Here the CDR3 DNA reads TGTGCCAGCAGCTTAGAGGCTTACCAGCCCCAGCATTTT. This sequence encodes CASSLEAYQPQHF.

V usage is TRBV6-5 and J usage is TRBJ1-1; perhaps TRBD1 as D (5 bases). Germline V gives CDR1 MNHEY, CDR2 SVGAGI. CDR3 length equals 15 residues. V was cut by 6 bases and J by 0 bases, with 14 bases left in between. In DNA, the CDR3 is TGTGCCAGCAGACCCATGGGGCCCCTGAACACTGAAGCTTTCTTT. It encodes CASRPMGPLNTEAFF.

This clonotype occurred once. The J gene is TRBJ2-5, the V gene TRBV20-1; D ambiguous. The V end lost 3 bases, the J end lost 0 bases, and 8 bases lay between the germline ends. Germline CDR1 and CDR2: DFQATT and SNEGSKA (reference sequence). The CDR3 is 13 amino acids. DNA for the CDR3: TGCAGTGCTAGGCGGACGTACCAAGAGACCCAGTACTTC. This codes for CSARRTYQETQYF.

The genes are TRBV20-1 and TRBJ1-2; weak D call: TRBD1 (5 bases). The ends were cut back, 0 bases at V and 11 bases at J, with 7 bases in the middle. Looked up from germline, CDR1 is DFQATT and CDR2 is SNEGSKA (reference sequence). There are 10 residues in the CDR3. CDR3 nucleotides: TGCAGTGCTAGAGATCAGGGTTACACCTTC. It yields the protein CSARDQGYTF.

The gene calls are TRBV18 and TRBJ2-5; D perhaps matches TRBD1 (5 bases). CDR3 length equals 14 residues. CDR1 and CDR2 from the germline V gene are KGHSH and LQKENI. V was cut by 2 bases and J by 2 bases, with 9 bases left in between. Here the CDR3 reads CASSPNGQQETQYF. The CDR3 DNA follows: TGTGCCAGCTCACCAAACGGACAACAAGAGACCCAGTACTTC. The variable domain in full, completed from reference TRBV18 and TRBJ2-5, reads NAGVMQNPRHLVRRRGQEARLRCSPMKGHSHVYWYRQLPEEGLKFMVYLQKENIIDESGMPKERFSAEFPKEGPSILRIQQVVRGDSAAYFCASSPNGQQETQYFGPGTRLLVL.

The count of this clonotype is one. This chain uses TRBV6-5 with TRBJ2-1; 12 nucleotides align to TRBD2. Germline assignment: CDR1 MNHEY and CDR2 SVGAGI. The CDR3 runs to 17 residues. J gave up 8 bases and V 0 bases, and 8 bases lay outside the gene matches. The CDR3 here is CASSYSSSGGAIDEQFF. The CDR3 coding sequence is TGTGCCAGCAGTTACTCGTCTAGCGGGGGGGCGATAGATGAGCAGTTCTTC.